One sample yielded the 27 T cell receptor beta chains listed below, sequenced in a study of cytomegalovirus exposure and HLA in healthy donors. The study ran its PCR with 60 Vbeta and 13 Jbeta primers. Clones were read by immunoSEQ multiplex PCR, and TCRdb kept only the in-frame ones, dropping some. The sample records 150,000 to 200,000 clones, 82% being singletons. The sample consisted of PBMCs. Every receptor here comes from a male donor in good health and CMV-seronegative.

The rearrangement uses TRBV7-2 and TRBJ2-7; no reliable D call. This CDR3 has 13 amino acids. CDR1 and CDR2 (germline): SGHTA, FQGNSA. V was cut by 4 bases and J by 3 bases, with 10 bases left in between. CDR3 protein: CASSSPPVYEQYF. In DNA, the CDR3 is TGTGCCAGCAGCTCCCCCCCGGTCTACGAGCAGTACTTC.

The chain recombines TRBV9 with TRBJ2-2; D might be TRBD2 (6 bases). The CDR3 consists of 16 residues. CDR1 and CDR2 (germline): SGDLS, YYNGEE. V shed 3 bases and J shed 3 bases, with 15 bases lying between them. The chain's CDR3 is CASSARLGGDTGELFF. CDR3 bases: TGTGCCAGCAGCGCCCGACTCGGAGGGGACACCGGGGAGCTGTTTTTT.

The chain combines TRBV5-1 with TRBJ2-7, with TRBD1 as a possible D gene (5 bases). Trimming pared 0 bases from V and 7 bases from J, leaving 17 bases between. The CDR3 runs to 15 residues. The germline gives CDR1 SGHRS, CDR2 YFSETQ. CDR3 sequence reads: CASSLEPDWGVEQYF. The CDR3 region has the DNA TGCGCCAGCAGCTTGGAACCCGATTGGGGCGTAGAGCAGTACTTC.

The chain carries TRBV5-1 and TRBJ2-5; TRBD2 matches 11 bases. CDR1 SGHRS and CDR2 YFSETQ come from the germline V gene. The junction had 13 bases not matched to a gene; V was cut back by 4 bases and J by 11 bases. The CDR3 covers 15 residues. The CDR3 region is CASSGRLAGTGEQYF. CDR3 bases: TGCGCCAGCAGCGGAAGACTAGCGGGGACTGGGGAGCAGTACTTC.

The chain links TRBV11-2 to TRBJ1-1, with D perhaps matching TRBD1 (5 bases). This CDR3 comprises 16 residues. CDR1 and CDR2 (germline): SGHAT, FQNNGV. Between the trimmed V and J ends, which lost 1 base and 6 bases, there was a span of 18 bases. In nucleotides, the CDR3 is TGTGCCAGCAGCTTAGTCCCTGGGGGGGGTAGGCCTGAAGCTTTCTTT. Its protein is CASSLVPGGGRPEAFF.

The V gene is TRBV7-2, the J gene TRBJ1-2; 10 nucleotides align to TRBD1. Germline lookup yields CDR1 SGHTA and CDR2 FQGNSA. J was trimmed by 7 bases and V by 3 bases; bases with no gene match: 5. The CDR3 covers 14 residues. The DNA for the CDR3 is TGTGCCAGCAGCTTTAGACAGGGGGCTTCTGGCTACACCTTC. Translated: CASSFRQGASGYTF.

This rearrangement joins TRBV19 to TRBJ1-3; D is perhaps TRBD1 (6 bases). The CDR3 spans 16 residues. The germline gives CDR1 LNHDA, CDR2 SQIVND (reference sequence). The V and J ends lost 5 bases and 1 base respectively, with 15 bases between them. The DNA for the CDR3 is TGTGCCAGTAGTCCTACGGGGGGGGCGTCTGGAAACACCATATATTTT. It codes for CASSPTGGASGNTIYF.

The chain uses TRBV14 and TRBJ1-3; D is perhaps TRBD1 (6 bases). V was clipped by 3 bases and J by 0 bases, with 9 bases between them. This CDR3 contains 15 residues. Per the germline V gene, CDR1 is SGHDN and CDR2 is FVKESK. The CDR3 spells CASSHGQYSGNTIYF. The CDR3 bases are TGTGCCAGCAGCCATGGACAGTACTCTGGAAACACCATATATTTT.

This chain connects TRBV27 to TRBJ1-1, with TRBD1 as a possible D gene (6 bases). The germline V gene has CDR1 MNHEY and CDR2 SMNVEV (reference sequence). The length of the CDR3 is 12 residues. Trimming shortened V by 8 bases and J by 5 bases, and 12 bases separated the two germline ends. CDR3 protein: CASGRGGTEAFF. In DNA, the CDR3 is TGTGCCAGCGGCAGGGGCGGAACTGAAGCTTTCTTT.

CDR3 coding DNA: TGTGCCAGCAGTAATGCCCTAGCGGGAGCACAGACCCAGTACTTC. Translating gives CASSNALAGAQTQYF. The V call is TRBV7-3, the J call TRBJ2-5; 10 nucleotides match TRBD2. This CDR3 has 15 amino acids. J gave up 6 bases and V 6 bases, and 10 bases lay outside the gene matches. Germline CDR1 reads SGHTA; CDR2 reads FQGTGA.

Here the CDR3 DNA reads TGTGCCAGCAGTTCAAACGCGGGAAGAAAGACCCAGTACTTC. It translates to CASSSNAGRKTQYF. The chain is built from TRBV6-5 and TRBJ2-5; a weak D match, TRBD2 (6 bases). The germline gives CDR1 MNHEY, CDR2 SVGAGI. The CDR3 consists of 14 residues. V shed 4 bases and J shed 6 bases, with 15 bases lying between them.

The chain couples TRBV27 to TRBJ1-6; D ambiguous. Per germline, CDR1 MNHEY and CDR2 SMNVEV (reference sequence). CDR3 length equals 15 residues. Trimming left V 0 bases short and J 3 bases short, with 6 bases between. This CDR3 reads CASSLSGGYNSPLHF. In DNA, the CDR3 is TGTGCCAGCAGTTTATCGGGAGGCTATAATTCACCCCTCCACTTT.

This clone was recorded once. The V gene is TRBV7-2, the J gene TRBJ1-2; 7 nucleotides agree with TRBD1. V dropped 0 bases and J dropped 3; count of bases not matched to a gene: 1. Germline V lookup: CDR1 SGHTA, CDR2 FQGNSA. The CDR3 runs to 14 residues. CDR3 sequence reads: CASSLAGTDYGYTF. CDR3 bases: TGTGCCAGCAGCTTAGCCGGGACAGACTATGGCTACACCTTC.

The genes are TRBV5-4 and TRBJ1-1; no definite D call. Per germline, CDR1 SGHNT and CDR2 YYREEE (reference sequence). The V end was cut by 5 bases, the J end by 3 bases, with 17 bases between. CDR3 length equals 15 residues. CDR3 sequence: CASRQTGSWDTEAFF. In DNA, the CDR3 is TGTGCCAGCAGGCAAACGGGGAGCTGGGACACTGAAGCTTTCTTT.

This rearrangement joins TRBV6-1 to TRBJ2-7; 8 nucleotides line up with TRBD2. The CDR3 is 15 residues long. Germline V lookup: CDR1 MNHNS, CDR2 SASEGT. With V trimmed by 5 bases and J by 5 bases, 11 bases remained unmatched. The CDR3 loop reads CASSPWTSPADEQYF. In DNA, the CDR3 is TGTGCCAGCAGTCCATGGACTAGCCCCGCAGACGAGCAGTACTTC.

This clone was picked up a small number of times. The chain employs TRBV14 and TRBJ1-1; no clear D. The CDR3 extends over 14 amino acids. V gave up 0 bases and J gave up 6 bases, with 11 bases separating them. Germline V CDR1 and CDR2: SGHDN, FVKESK. CDR3 bases: TGTGCCAGCAGCCAAGAAATCCCCGGGGCTGAAGCTTTCTTT. As protein: CASSQEIPGAEAFF.

This clone was counted between two and nine times. The chain employs TRBV7-9 and TRBJ2-5; D remains unclear. The length of the CDR3 is 14 residues. Germline V gene lookup returns CDR1 SEHNR and CDR2 FQNEAQ (reference sequence). CDR3 loop: CFSSLLRHTETQYF. CDR3 bases: TGTTTCAGCAGCTTATTGCGCCATACGGAGACCCAGTACTTC.

This sequence joins TRBV5-6 and TRBJ2-5, with 8 bases aligning to TRBD2. Germline CDR1 reads SGHDT; CDR2 reads YYEEEE. The CDR3 is made up of 16 amino acids. V lost 3 bases and J lost 5; bases outside the gene matches: 12. CDR3 sequence: CASSSRKGTSSETQYF. In nucleotides, the CDR3 is TGTGCCAGCAGCTCCAGAAAAGGGACTAGTTCCGAGACCCAGTACTTC.

The chain joins TRBV5-4 to TRBJ1-5, with 8 bases identical to TRBD1. The CDR3 length is 16 residues. In germline, CDR1 is SGHNT, CDR2 YYREEE (reference sequence). V shed 3 bases and J 4 bases; nucleotides not matched to a gene: 9. CDR3 DNA: TGTGCCAGCAGCTGGGGAGGACAGGGCCCAAATCAGCCCCAGCATTTT. Its protein product is CASSWGGQGPNQPQHF.

This clone was detected once. V and J are TRBV5-1 and TRBJ2-7, with D maybe TRBD1 (5 bases). The CDR3 is 15 residues long. Deletions cut 4 bases from V and 7 bases from J, with 21 bases between. In germline, CDR1 is SGHRS, CDR2 YFSETQ. CDR3 amino acids: CASSPGQDEVLEQYF. The CDR3, as DNA: TGCGCCAGCAGCCCCGGACAAGACGAGGTCCTGGAGCAGTACTTC.

This clone was picked up one time. The V gene is TRBV6-6, the J gene TRBJ2-2; 12 nucleotides match TRBD1. The CDR3 loop spans 14 amino acids. Trimming at V came to 6 bases and at J to 6 bases, leaving 2 bases not matched to a gene. Germline V gene sequence: CDR1 MNHNY, CDR2 SVGAGI (reference sequence). In DNA form, the CDR3 reads TGTGCCAGCAGAGGGACAGGGGGCCCCGGGGAGCTGTTTTTT. It specifies CASRGTGGPGELFF.

The chain uses TRBV4-1 and TRBJ1-5, with D possibly TRBD1 on 6 matching bases. This CDR3 contains 14 residues. In germline, CDR1 is MGHRA, CDR2 YSYEKL. The V end lost 7 bases, the J end lost 9 bases, and 19 bases lay between the germline ends. The CDR3 sequence is CASNPLPGGSPQHF. The CDR3, as DNA: TGCGCCAGCAACCCCTTACCGGGGGGCTCGCCCCAGCATTTT.

V and J are TRBV20-1 and TRBJ2-7; D gene ambiguous. V lost 2 bases and J 3 bases, leaving 5 bases between the germline ends. In germline, CDR1 is DFQATT, CDR2 SNEGSKA (reference sequence). This CDR3 spans 11 amino acids. The DNA of the CDR3 is TGCAGTGCTAGATCAGACTACGAGCAGTACTTC. This translates into CSARSDYEQYF.

V usage is TRBV5-4 and J usage is TRBJ2-2, with D perhaps matching TRBD2 (5 bases). Trimming stripped 0 bases from V and 4 bases from J, with 16 bases between. The germline V gene encodes CDR1 SGHNT and CDR2 YYREEE (reference sequence). The CDR3 extends over 17 amino acids. CDR3 DNA: TGTGCCAGCAGCTTGGCTTCAGGTGGGAGAGGCACCGGGGAGCTGTTTTTT. Amino acids: CASSLASGGRGTGELFF.

The V and J genes are TRBV5-8 and TRBJ1-4, with D uncertain. CDR3 length: 14 amino acids. Germline CDR1 and CDR2: SGHTS and YDEGEE. V was trimmed by 1 base and J by 7 bases, leaving 11 bases between them. Here the CDR3 reads CASSLSGRAEKLFF. DNA of the CDR3: TGTGCCAGCAGCTTGTCCGGGAGGGCTGAAAAACTGTTTTTT.

This clone was picked up one time. J is TRBJ2-3 and V is TRBV2, with a weak D call TRBD2 (5 bases). The CDR3 has 13 amino acids. Between the trimmed V and J ends, which lost 6 bases and 4 bases, there was a span of 11 bases. The germline gives CDR1 SNHLY, CDR2 FYNNEI. The CDR3 DNA is TGTGCCAGCAGCACTAACGGGGCAGATACGCAGTATTTT. Encoded protein: CASSTNGADTQYF.

V is TRBV7-2 and J is TRBJ2-5, with D maybe TRBD1 (7 bases). Germline V gene data show CDR1 as SGHTA and CDR2 as FQGNSA. V was cut by 8 bases and J by 1 base, with 11 bases left in between. CDR3 size: 13 residues. CDR3 in DNA: TGTGCCAGCTCCAGGGGGGTCCAAGAGACCCAGTACTTC. This codes for CASSRGVQETQYF.